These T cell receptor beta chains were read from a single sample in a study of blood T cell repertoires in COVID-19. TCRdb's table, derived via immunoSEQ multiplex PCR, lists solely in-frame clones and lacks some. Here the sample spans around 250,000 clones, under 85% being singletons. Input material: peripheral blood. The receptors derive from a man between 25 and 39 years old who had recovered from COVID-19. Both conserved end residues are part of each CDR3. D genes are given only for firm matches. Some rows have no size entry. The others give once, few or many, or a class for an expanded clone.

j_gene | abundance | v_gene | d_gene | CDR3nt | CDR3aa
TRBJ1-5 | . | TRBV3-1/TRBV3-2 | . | TGTGCCAGCAGCCCACAGGGATTCAATCAGCCCCAGCATTTT | CASSPQGFNQPQHF
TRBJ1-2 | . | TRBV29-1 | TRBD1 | TGCAGCGTTAAGGACAGGGGGGATGGCTACACCTTC | CSVKDRGDGYTF
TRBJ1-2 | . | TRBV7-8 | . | TGTGCCAGCAGCTTACTCCAGGACTATGGCTACACCTTC | CASSLLQDYGYTF
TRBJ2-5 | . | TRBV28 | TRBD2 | TGTGCCAGCAGTTTGGGCGGGGGGGCCCCTTGGGAGACCCAGTACTTC | CASSLGGGAPWETQYF
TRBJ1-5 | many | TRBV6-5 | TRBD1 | TGTGCCAGCAGTCGGACAGGGAGTCAGCCCCAGCATTTT | CASSRTGSQPQHF
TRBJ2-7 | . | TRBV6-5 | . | TGTGCCAGCCGAATTCACAGGGTCGGCGAGCAGTACTTC | CASRIHRVGEQYF
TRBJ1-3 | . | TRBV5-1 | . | TGCGCCAGCAGCTTATGGGGAGAAGCTGGAAACACCATATATTTT | CASSLWGEAGNTIYF
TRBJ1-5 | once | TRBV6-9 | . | TGTGCCAGCAGTTTCCGAACAGAACCGGATGAGAATCAGCCCCAGCATTTT | CASSFRTEPDENQPQHF
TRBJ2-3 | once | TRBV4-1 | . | TGCGCCAGCAGCCAAGAAGCTAGCGAGGATACGCAGTATTTT | CASSQEASEDTQYF
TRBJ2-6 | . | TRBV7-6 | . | TGTGCCAGCAGCCCTCAGACAGCCGGCGGGGCCAACGTCCTGACTTTC | CASSPQTAGGANVLTF
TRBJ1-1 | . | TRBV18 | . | TGTGCCAGCTCGCGGGCAAACACTGAAGCTTTCTTT | CASSRANTEAFF
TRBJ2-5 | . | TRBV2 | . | TGTGCCAGCAGTGGACAGGGAGGGACCCAGTACTTC | CASSGQGGTQYF
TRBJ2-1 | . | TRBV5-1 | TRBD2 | TGCGCCAGCAGCTTGGAGGGCACTAGCGCACACAATGAGCAGTTCTTC | CASSLEGTSAHNEQFF
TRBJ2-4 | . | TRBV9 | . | TGTGCCAGCAGCGTAGAACCCGTGGGCAACATTCAGTACTTC | CASSVEPVGNIQYF
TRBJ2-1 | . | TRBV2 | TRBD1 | TGTGCCAGCAGAGCAGGGGGTATATACAATGAGCAGTTCTTC | CASRAGGIYNEQFF
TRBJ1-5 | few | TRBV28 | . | TGTGCCAGCATAGGCTCAGGGTCGGGTCAGCCCCAGCATTTT | CASIGSGSGQPQHF
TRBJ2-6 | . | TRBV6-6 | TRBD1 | TGTGCCAGCAGTCCGGGACAGACCTTCTCTGGGGCCAACGTCCTGACTTTC | CASSPGQTFSGANVLTF
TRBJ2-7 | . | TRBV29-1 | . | TGCAGCGTTGGGGTAGGGGATAGGTACGAGCAGTACTTC | CSVGVGDRYEQYF